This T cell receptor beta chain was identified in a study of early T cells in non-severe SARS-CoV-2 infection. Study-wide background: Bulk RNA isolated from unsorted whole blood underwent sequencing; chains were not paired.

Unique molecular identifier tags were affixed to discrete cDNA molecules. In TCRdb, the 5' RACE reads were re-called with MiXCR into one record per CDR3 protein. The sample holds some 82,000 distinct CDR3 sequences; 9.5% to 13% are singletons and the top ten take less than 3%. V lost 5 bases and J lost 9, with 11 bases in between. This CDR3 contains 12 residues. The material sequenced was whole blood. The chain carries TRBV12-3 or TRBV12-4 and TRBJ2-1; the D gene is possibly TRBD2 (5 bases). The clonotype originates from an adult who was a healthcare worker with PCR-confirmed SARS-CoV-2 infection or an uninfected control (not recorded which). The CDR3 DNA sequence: TGTGCCAGCAGTCGGAGGACTGTTGAGCAGTTCTTC. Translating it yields CASSRRTVEQFF.